This T cell receptor beta chain is from a study of blood T cell repertoires in COVID-19. Study in general: Nucleic acid was either cDNA or gDNA, and it came from T cells, B-cell-depleted T cells, or PBMCs.

This CDR3 has 15 residues. CDR1 and CDR2 from the germline V gene are LGHDT and YNNKEL (reference sequence). With V trimmed by 3 bases and J by 2 bases, 0 bases remained unmatched. Authors' methods: Amplified reference gene primers provided the basis for estimating nucleated cell counts. The protocol was immunoSEQ multiplex PCR, while the TCRdb copy is restricted to in-frame clones and leaves out a portion. V and J calls and clone size are given by that table; D and trimming were obtained from the DNA. The sample contains over 35,000 clones, 92% of which appear only once. J is TRBJ2-1 and V is TRBV3-1 (or the pseudogene TRBV3-2), with 11 positions matching TRBD1. This receptor was identified in a man aged 45 to 65 with active COVID-19. Sequenced: peripheral blood. CDR3 loop: CASSQGQGAYNEQFF. The CDR3 coding sequence is TGTGCCAGCAGCCAGGGACAGGGGGCCTACAATGAGCAGTTCTTC.